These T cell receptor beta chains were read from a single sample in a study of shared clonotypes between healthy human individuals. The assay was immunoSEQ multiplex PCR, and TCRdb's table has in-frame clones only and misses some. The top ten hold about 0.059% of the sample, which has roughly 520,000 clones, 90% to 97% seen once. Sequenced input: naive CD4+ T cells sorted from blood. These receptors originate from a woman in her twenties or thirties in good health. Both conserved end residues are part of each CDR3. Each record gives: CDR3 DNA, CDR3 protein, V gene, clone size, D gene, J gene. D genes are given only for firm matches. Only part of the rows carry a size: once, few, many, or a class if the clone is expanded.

CDR3nt: TGTGCCAGCAGCTCCCTACAAAGCTCCTACAATGAGCAGTTCTTC
CDR3aa: CASSSLQSSYNEQFF
v_gene: TRBV7-3
abundance: NA
d_gene: NA
j_gene: TRBJ2-1

CDR3nt: TGTGCCAGCTCATCCCGAGACAGGGGGTATGGCTACACCTTC
CDR3aa: CASSSRDRGYGYTF
v_gene: TRBV18
abundance: NA
d_gene: TRBD1
j_gene: TRBJ1-2

CDR3nt: TGTGCCAGCAGTAAGACTAGCTGGACCGGGGAGCTGTTTTTT
CDR3aa: CASSKTSWTGELFF
v_gene: TRBV27
abundance: NA
d_gene: TRBD2
j_gene: TRBJ2-2

CDR3nt: TGTGCCAGCAGGTACAGGGGTAATGAGCAGTTCTTC
CDR3aa: CASRYRGNEQFF
v_gene: TRBV28
abundance: NA
d_gene: TRBD1
j_gene: TRBJ2-1

CDR3nt: TGCGCCAGCAGCCTTACGGGGCCGTGGGATTCACCCCTCCACTTT
CDR3aa: CASSLTGPWDSPLHF
v_gene: TRBV4-1
abundance: NA
d_gene: NA
j_gene: TRBJ1-6

CDR3nt: TGTGCCAGCAGTCCCCCGGGACAGGGGTTGGGCTATGGCTACACCTTC
CDR3aa: CASSPPGQGLGYGYTF
v_gene: TRBV28
abundance: NA
d_gene: TRBD1
j_gene: TRBJ1-2

CDR3nt: TGTGCCAGCAGCTCCGGGGCGCTTGCTAAAGCTTTCTTT
CDR3aa: CASSSGALAKAFF
v_gene: TRBV5-4
abundance: NA
d_gene: NA
j_gene: TRBJ1-1

CDR3nt: TGTGCCAGCTCACCATATTCGACAAGTAATACGCAGTATTTT
CDR3aa: CASSPYSTSNTQYF
v_gene: TRBV18
abundance: NA
d_gene: NA
j_gene: TRBJ2-3

CDR3nt: TGTGCCAGCAGTTTATTGGGTCAAGAGACCCAGTACTTC
CDR3aa: CASSLLGQETQYF
v_gene: TRBV28
abundance: NA
d_gene: NA
j_gene: TRBJ2-5

CDR3nt: TGTGCCAGCAGTGACAGGGTATCCACTGAAGCTTTCTTT
CDR3aa: CASSDRVSTEAFF
v_gene: TRBV28
abundance: NA
d_gene: TRBD1
j_gene: TRBJ1-1

CDR3nt: TGTGCCAGCAGTGAAGACAGCCTCTCCTACGAGCAGTACTTC
CDR3aa: CASSEDSLSYEQYF
v_gene: TRBV2
abundance: NA
d_gene: NA
j_gene: TRBJ2-7

CDR3nt: TGTGCCAGCACTGGATTCAATGAAGCTTTCTTT
CDR3aa: CASTGFNEAFF
v_gene: TRBV28
abundance: NA
d_gene: NA
j_gene: TRBJ1-1

CDR3nt: TGTGCCAGCAGGAGTCCGGGACAGACTTTAGAGCAGTACTTC
CDR3aa: CASRSPGQTLEQYF
v_gene: TRBV5-5
abundance: NA
d_gene: TRBD1
j_gene: TRBJ2-7

CDR3nt: TGCGCCAGCAGCCAAGGACAGGTTTATGAAAAACTGTTTTTT
CDR3aa: CASSQGQVYEKLFF
v_gene: TRBV4-1
abundance: NA
d_gene: NA
j_gene: TRBJ1-4

CDR3nt: TGTGCCAGCAGCGTAGTGGACTGGGCCTATGGCTACACCTTC
CDR3aa: CASSVVDWAYGYTF
v_gene: TRBV9
abundance: few
d_gene: NA
j_gene: TRBJ1-2

CDR3nt: TGTGCCAGCAGCTATGGCTACGGTCCGAGGCTATATGGCTACACCTTC
CDR3aa: CASSYGYGPRLYGYTF
v_gene: TRBV7-8
abundance: NA
d_gene: NA
j_gene: TRBJ1-2

CDR3nt: TGTGCCAGCAAAACGAGAGGGGTTTCTCGTCATGAGCAGTTCTTC
CDR3aa: CASKTRGVSRHEQFF
v_gene: TRBV11-2
abundance: NA
d_gene: NA
j_gene: TRBJ2-1

CDR3nt: TGTGCCAGCAGTGAATGGGCTGCCTACGAGCAGTACTTC
CDR3aa: CASSEWAAYEQYF
v_gene: TRBV2
abundance: NA
d_gene: NA
j_gene: TRBJ2-7

CDR3nt: TGTGCCAGCAAGACAGGGCGTGAGGCACCCCAGCATTTT
CDR3aa: CASKTGREAPQHF
v_gene: TRBV2
abundance: NA
d_gene: TRBD1
j_gene: TRBJ1-5

CDR3nt: TGCGCCAGCAGCCCCGGGATCGGAGAATCACCCCTCCACTTT
CDR3aa: CASSPGIGESPLHF
v_gene: TRBV5-1
abundance: NA
d_gene: NA
j_gene: TRBJ1-6

CDR3nt: TGCAGCGTTGAGCCAGCTGGAAACACCATATATTTT
CDR3aa: CSVEPAGNTIYF
v_gene: TRBV29-1
abundance: NA
d_gene: NA
j_gene: TRBJ1-3

CDR3nt: TGCAGCGTTGATTTTCGGGCGGGAGTCTCCTACAATGAGCAGTTCTTC
CDR3aa: CSVDFRAGVSYNEQFF
v_gene: TRBV29-1
abundance: NA
d_gene: TRBD2
j_gene: TRBJ2-1

CDR3nt: TGCAGCGTTGCCCGGACCGGGACAGGGGGTTACGAGCAGTACTTC
CDR3aa: CSVARTGTGGYEQYF
v_gene: TRBV29-1
abundance: NA
d_gene: TRBD1
j_gene: TRBJ2-7

CDR3nt: TGTGCCAGCAGTTTCTCTGATTATGGCTACACCTTC
CDR3aa: CASSFSDYGYTF
v_gene: TRBV28
abundance: NA
d_gene: NA
j_gene: TRBJ1-2

CDR3nt: TGTGCCAGCAGTTTATGGCGGGGAGCCTACAATGAGCAGTTCTTC
CDR3aa: CASSLWRGAYNEQFF
v_gene: TRBV28
abundance: NA
d_gene: NA
j_gene: TRBJ2-1

CDR3nt: TGTGCCAGCAGCTTAGATAGTCGGACAAGAAACAGTTACAATGAGCAGTTCTTC
CDR3aa: CASSLDSRTRNSYNEQFF
v_gene: TRBV11-2
abundance: NA
d_gene: NA
j_gene: TRBJ2-1

CDR3nt: TGTGCCAGCAGCTCTGACAGGGATCGCACAGATACGCAGTATTTT
CDR3aa: CASSSDRDRTDTQYF
v_gene: TRBV7-7
abundance: NA
d_gene: TRBD1
j_gene: TRBJ2-3

CDR3nt: TGTGCCAGCGGTAGGGCGGGGGTCGGGCGAGATAGTAACTATGGCTACACCTTC
CDR3aa: CASGRAGVGRDSNYGYTF
v_gene: TRBV28
abundance: NA
d_gene: NA
j_gene: TRBJ1-2

CDR3nt: TGTGCCAGCAGTTTATTGGCCAGGGTGGTTGAAGCTTTCTTT
CDR3aa: CASSLLARVVEAFF
v_gene: TRBV28
abundance: NA
d_gene: NA
j_gene: TRBJ1-1

CDR3nt: TGTGCCAGTAGTCCACAGACTAGCGGGGGGCAGTTCTTC
CDR3aa: CASSPQTSGGQFF
v_gene: TRBV19
abundance: NA
d_gene: TRBD2
j_gene: TRBJ2-1

CDR3nt: TGTGCCAGCAGCTCGACTAGCGGGAGTTACAATGAGCAGTTCTTC
CDR3aa: CASSSTSGSYNEQFF
v_gene: TRBV5-4
abundance: NA
d_gene: TRBD2
j_gene: TRBJ2-1

CDR3nt: TGTGCCAGCAGCAAGAACAGGGGGCACGGAAACACCATATATTTT
CDR3aa: CASSKNRGHGNTIYF
v_gene: TRBV21-1
abundance: NA
d_gene: NA
j_gene: TRBJ1-3

CDR3nt: TGTGCCAGCAGCCAGGGACTAGCGGGGCGCACAGATACGCAGTATTTT
CDR3aa: CASSQGLAGRTDTQYF
v_gene: TRBV4-2
abundance: NA
d_gene: TRBD2
j_gene: TRBJ2-3

CDR3nt: TGTGCCAGCAGAGCGACAGGGAACAATCAGCCCCAGCATTTT
CDR3aa: CASRATGNNQPQHF
v_gene: TRBV6-1
abundance: NA
d_gene: TRBD1
j_gene: TRBJ1-5

CDR3nt: TGTGCCAGCCGCATTAGGGGGGGTCAAGATACGCAGTATTTT
CDR3aa: CASRIRGGQDTQYF
v_gene: TRBV5-4
abundance: NA
d_gene: NA
j_gene: TRBJ2-3

CDR3nt: TGTGCCAGCAGTATCTCTGGGAGACAGCCCCAGCATTTT
CDR3aa: CASSISGRQPQHF
v_gene: TRBV6-5
abundance: NA
d_gene: NA
j_gene: TRBJ1-5

CDR3nt: TGTGCCAGTAGTATAGAGGGGGGCGCAGGTCAGCCCCAGCATTTT
CDR3aa: CASSIEGGAGQPQHF
v_gene: TRBV19
abundance: NA
d_gene: NA
j_gene: TRBJ1-5

CDR3nt: TGTGCCAGCTCACCAGTGGGAAGCGCGAACACCGGGGAGCTGTTTTTT
CDR3aa: CASSPVGSANTGELFF
v_gene: TRBV18
abundance: NA
d_gene: NA
j_gene: TRBJ2-2

CDR3nt: TGTGCCAGCAGCTCAGGGACTACCAGGAGGAACACCGGGGAGCTGTTTTTT
CDR3aa: CASSSGTTRRNTGELFF
v_gene: TRBV7-9
abundance: NA
d_gene: TRBD2
j_gene: TRBJ2-2

CDR3nt: TGTGCCAGCAGCGTAGCCCAGGGTAGCACAGATACGCAGTATTTT
CDR3aa: CASSVAQGSTDTQYF
v_gene: TRBV9
abundance: NA
d_gene: NA
j_gene: TRBJ2-3

CDR3nt: TGCGCCAGCAGCTTTAATGACCACCAAGAGACCCAGTACTTC
CDR3aa: CASSFNDHQETQYF
v_gene: TRBV5-1
abundance: NA
d_gene: NA
j_gene: TRBJ2-5

CDR3nt: TGTGCCAGCAGTTTATCACAGCTGAACATTCAGTACTTC
CDR3aa: CASSLSQLNIQYF
v_gene: TRBV28
abundance: NA
d_gene: NA
j_gene: TRBJ2-4

CDR3nt: TGTGCCAGCAGCTTATCCCCGGGAGGTAGGGAGACCCAGTACTTC
CDR3aa: CASSLSPGGRETQYF
v_gene: TRBV7-9
abundance: NA
d_gene: TRBD2
j_gene: TRBJ2-5

CDR3nt: TGTGCCAGCAGTTTAAATGGGGTGTCCTATGGCTACACCTTC
CDR3aa: CASSLNGVSYGYTF
v_gene: TRBV27
abundance: few
d_gene: NA
j_gene: TRBJ1-2

CDR3nt: TGCGCCAGCAGTCCCAGGGATCACTACGAGCAGTACTTC
CDR3aa: CASSPRDHYEQYF
v_gene: TRBV23-1
abundance: NA
d_gene: NA
j_gene: TRBJ2-7

CDR3nt: TGCGCCAGCAGTGAGTCTGACGTACGCCCCCAGCATTTT
CDR3aa: CASSESDVRPQHF
v_gene: TRBV10-1
abundance: NA
d_gene: NA
j_gene: TRBJ1-5

CDR3nt: TGTGCCAGCAGCTGGGGGACAGGGGCCAATCAGCCCCAGCATTTT
CDR3aa: CASSWGTGANQPQHF
v_gene: TRBV5-6
abundance: NA
d_gene: TRBD1
j_gene: TRBJ1-5

CDR3nt: TGTGCCAGCCGGCAAAGCGGGAACTCCTACGAGCAGTACTTC
CDR3aa: CASRQSGNSYEQYF
v_gene: TRBV5-6
abundance: NA
d_gene: TRBD2
j_gene: TRBJ2-7

CDR3nt: TGTGCCAGCAGTCCAGGGACAGTAGATCAGCCCCAGCATTTT
CDR3aa: CASSPGTVDQPQHF
v_gene: TRBV28
abundance: NA
d_gene: TRBD1
j_gene: TRBJ1-5

CDR3nt: TGTGCCAGTAGTATAGGTGCCAGAAGCAATCAGCCCCAGCATTTT
CDR3aa: CASSIGARSNQPQHF
v_gene: TRBV19
abundance: NA
d_gene: NA
j_gene: TRBJ1-5

CDR3nt: TGTGCCAGCAGGGGGACTAGCGGGAGGTTTTTCAATGAGCAGTTCTTC
CDR3aa: CASRGTSGRFFNEQFF
v_gene: TRBV28
abundance: NA
d_gene: TRBD2
j_gene: TRBJ2-1

CDR3nt: TGTGCCAGCATTGGGGTCAGCACAGATACGCAGTATTTT
CDR3aa: CASIGVSTDTQYF
v_gene: TRBV6-1
abundance: NA
d_gene: NA
j_gene: TRBJ2-3

CDR3nt: TGCGCCAGCAGCTTTGGTACAGCCACTAATGAAAAACTGTTTTTT
CDR3aa: CASSFGTATNEKLFF
v_gene: TRBV5-1
abundance: NA
d_gene: NA
j_gene: TRBJ1-4

CDR3nt: TGTGCCAGCAGCTTAGCCTCGGAGTTCGACGAGCAGTACTTC
CDR3aa: CASSLASEFDEQYF
v_gene: TRBV7-9
abundance: once
d_gene: NA
j_gene: TRBJ2-7